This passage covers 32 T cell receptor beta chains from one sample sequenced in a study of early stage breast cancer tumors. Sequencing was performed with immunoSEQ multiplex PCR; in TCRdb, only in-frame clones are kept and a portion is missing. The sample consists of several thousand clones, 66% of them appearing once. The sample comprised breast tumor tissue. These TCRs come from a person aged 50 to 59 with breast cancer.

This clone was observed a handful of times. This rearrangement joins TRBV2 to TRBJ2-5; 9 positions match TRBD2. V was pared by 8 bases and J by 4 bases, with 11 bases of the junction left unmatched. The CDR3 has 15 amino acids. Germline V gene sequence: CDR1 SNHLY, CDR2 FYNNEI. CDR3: CASSGGAGGGETQYF. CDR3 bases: TGTGCCAGCTCGGGGGGAGCGGGAGGTGGAGAGACCCAGTACTTC.

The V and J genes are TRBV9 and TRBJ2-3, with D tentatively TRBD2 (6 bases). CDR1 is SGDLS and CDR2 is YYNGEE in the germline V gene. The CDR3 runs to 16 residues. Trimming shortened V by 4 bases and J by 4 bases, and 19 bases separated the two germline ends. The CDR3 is CASSPGVGGGADTQYF. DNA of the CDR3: TGTGCCAGCAGCCCCGGGGTTGGGGGAGGAGCAGATACGCAGTATTTT.

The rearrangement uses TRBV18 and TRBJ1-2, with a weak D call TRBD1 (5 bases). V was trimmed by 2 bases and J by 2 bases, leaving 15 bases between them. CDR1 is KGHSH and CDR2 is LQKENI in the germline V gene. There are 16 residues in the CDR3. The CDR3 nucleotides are TGTGCCAGCTCACCAGTAGGGGCAGGAAACAACTATGGCTACACCTTC. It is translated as CASSPVGAGNNYGYTF. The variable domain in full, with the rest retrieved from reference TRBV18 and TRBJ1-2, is NAGVMQNPRHLVRRRGQEARLRCSPMKGHSHVYWYRQLPEEGLKFMVYLQKENIIDESGMPKERFSAEFPKEGPSILRIQQVVRGDSAAYFCASSPVGAGNNYGYTFGSGTRLTVV.

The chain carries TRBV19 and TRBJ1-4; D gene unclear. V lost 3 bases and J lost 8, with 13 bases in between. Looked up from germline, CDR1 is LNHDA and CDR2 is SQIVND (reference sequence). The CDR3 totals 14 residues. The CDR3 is CASSIRTKWEKLFF. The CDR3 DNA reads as TGTGCCAGTAGTATCCGGACTAAGTGGGAAAAACTGTTTTTT.

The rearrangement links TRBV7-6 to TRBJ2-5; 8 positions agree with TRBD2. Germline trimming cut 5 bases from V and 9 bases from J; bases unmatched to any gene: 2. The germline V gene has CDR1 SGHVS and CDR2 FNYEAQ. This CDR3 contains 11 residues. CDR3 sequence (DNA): TGTGCCAGCAGCCCCGGGGGGGCCCAGTACTTC. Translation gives CASSPGGAQYF.

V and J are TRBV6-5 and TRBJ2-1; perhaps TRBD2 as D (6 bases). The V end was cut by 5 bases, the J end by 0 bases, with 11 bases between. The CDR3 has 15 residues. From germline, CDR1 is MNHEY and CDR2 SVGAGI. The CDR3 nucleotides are TGTGCCAGCAGTGCGGGACCGAGCTCCTACAATGAGCAGTTCTTC. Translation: CASSAGPSSYNEQFF.

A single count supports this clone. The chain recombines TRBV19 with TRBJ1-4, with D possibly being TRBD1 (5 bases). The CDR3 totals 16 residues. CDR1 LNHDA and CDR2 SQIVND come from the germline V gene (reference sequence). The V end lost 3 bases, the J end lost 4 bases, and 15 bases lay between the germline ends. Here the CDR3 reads CASSISFAGNNEKLFF. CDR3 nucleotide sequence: TGTGCCAGTAGTATCTCCTTCGCAGGGAATAATGAAAAACTGTTTTTT.

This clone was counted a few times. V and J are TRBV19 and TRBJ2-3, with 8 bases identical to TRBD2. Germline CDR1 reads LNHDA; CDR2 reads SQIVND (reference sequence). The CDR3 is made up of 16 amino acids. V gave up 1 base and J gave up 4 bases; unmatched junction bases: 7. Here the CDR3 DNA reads TGTGCCAGTAGTATAGGCGGGAGGCCCACCTCAGATACGCAGTATTTT. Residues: CASSIGGRPTSDTQYF.

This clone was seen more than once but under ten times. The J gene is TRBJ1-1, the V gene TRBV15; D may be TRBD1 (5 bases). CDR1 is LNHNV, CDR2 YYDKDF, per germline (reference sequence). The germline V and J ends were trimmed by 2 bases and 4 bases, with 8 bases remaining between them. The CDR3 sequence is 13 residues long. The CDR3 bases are TGTGCCACCAGCAGATCGGGGGGCACTGAAGCTTTCTTT. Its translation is CATSRSGGTEAFF.

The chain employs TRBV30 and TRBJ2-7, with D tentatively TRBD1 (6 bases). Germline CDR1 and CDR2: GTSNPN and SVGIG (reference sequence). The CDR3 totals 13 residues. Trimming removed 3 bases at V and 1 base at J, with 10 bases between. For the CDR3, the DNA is TGTGCCTGGAGCAGGGGATCTTCCTACGAGCAGTACTTC. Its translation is CAWSRGSSYEQYF.

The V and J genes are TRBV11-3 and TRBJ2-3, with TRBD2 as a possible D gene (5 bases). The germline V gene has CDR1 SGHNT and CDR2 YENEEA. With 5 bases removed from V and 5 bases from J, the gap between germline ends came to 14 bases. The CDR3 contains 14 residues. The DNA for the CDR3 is TGTGCCAGCAGCCCGTCAGGCCGGGGAGATACGCAGTATTTT. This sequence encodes CASSPSGRGDTQYF.

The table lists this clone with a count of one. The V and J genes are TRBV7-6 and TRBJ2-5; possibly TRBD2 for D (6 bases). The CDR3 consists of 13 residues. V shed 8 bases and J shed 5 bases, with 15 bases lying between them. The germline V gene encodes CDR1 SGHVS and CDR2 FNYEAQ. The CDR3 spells CASLKGRWETQYF. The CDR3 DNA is TGTGCCAGCTTAAAGGGGAGGTGGGAGACCCAGTACTTC.

The CDR3 here is CASSVLAGGPNTQYF. CDR3 sequence (DNA): TGTGCCAGCAGTGTCCTAGCGGGAGGGCCGAATACGCAGTATTTT. The chain couples TRBV6-4 to TRBJ2-3; 12 bases align to TRBD2. Germline V gene lookup returns CDR1 MRHNA and CDR2 SNTAGT. The junction had 6 bases not matched to a gene; V was cut back by 4 bases and J by 7 bases. CDR3 length: 15 residues.

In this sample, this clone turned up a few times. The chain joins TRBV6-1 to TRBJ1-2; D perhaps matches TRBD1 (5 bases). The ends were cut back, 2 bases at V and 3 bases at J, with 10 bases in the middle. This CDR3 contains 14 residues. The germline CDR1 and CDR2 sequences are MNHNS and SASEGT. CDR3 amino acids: CASSERVGHYGYTF. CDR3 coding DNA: TGTGCCAGCAGTGAACGGGTGGGACACTATGGCTACACCTTC.

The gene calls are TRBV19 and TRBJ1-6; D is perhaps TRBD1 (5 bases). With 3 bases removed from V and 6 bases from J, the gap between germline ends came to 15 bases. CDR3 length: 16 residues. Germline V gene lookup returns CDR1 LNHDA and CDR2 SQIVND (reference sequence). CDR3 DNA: TGTGCCAGTAGTATCCGGGGTGGGGGTGGTAATTCACCCCTCCACTTT. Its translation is CASSIRGGGGNSPLHF.

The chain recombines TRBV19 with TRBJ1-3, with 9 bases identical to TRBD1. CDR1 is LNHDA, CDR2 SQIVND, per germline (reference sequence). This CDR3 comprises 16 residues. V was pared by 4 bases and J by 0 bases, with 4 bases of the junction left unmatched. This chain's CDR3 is CASSRTGANSGNTIYF. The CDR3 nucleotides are TGTGCCAGTAGTAGGACAGGGGCTAACTCTGGAAACACCATATATTTT.

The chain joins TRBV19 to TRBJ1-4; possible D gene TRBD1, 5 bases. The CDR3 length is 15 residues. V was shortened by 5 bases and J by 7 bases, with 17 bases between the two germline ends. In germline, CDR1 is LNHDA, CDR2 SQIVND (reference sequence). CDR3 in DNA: TGTGCCAGTAGTGGGGGGGTTTCCCGCCCTGAAAAACTGTTTTTT. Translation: CASSGGVSRPEKLFF.

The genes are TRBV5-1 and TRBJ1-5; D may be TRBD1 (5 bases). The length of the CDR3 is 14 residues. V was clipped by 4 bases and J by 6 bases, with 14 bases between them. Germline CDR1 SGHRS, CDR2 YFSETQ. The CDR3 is CASSAEGRGQPQHF. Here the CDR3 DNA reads TGCGCCAGCAGCGCCGAGGGAAGGGGTCAGCCCCAGCATTTT.

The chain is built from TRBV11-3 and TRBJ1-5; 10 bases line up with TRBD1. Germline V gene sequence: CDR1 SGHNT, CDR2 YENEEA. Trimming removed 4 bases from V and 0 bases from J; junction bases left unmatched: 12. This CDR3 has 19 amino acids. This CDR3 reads CASSSGWDRGGYSNQPQHF. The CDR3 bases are TGTGCCAGCAGCTCTGGGTGGGACAGGGGCGGTTATAGCAATCAGCCCCAGCATTTT.

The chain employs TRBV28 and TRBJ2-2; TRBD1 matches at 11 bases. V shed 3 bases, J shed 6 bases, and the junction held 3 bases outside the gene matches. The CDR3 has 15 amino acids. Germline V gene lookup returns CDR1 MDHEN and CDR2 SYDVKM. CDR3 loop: CASSFGGQGAGELFF. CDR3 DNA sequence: TGTGCCAGCAGTTTCGGGGGACAGGGGGCCGGGGAGCTGTTTTTT.

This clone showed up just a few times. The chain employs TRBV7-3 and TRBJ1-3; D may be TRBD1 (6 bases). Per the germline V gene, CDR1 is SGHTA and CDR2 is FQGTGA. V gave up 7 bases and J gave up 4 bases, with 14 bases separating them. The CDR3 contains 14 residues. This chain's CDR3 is CASTPGDTGNTIYF. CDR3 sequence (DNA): TGTGCCAGCACCCCGGGGGACACAGGAAACACCATATATTTT.

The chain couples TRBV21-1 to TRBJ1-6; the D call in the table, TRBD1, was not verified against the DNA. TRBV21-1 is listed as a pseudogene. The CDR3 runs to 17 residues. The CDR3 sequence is CASSKETPGQGYSPLHF. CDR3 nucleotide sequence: TGTGCCAGCAGCAAGGAAACTCCGGGACAGGGGTATTCACCCCTCCACTTT.

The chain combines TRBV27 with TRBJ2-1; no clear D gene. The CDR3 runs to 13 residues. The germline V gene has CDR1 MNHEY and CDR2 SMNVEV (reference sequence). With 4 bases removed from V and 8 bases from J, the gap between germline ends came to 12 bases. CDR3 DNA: TGTGCCAGCAGTTCGACAAGTCCACATGAGCAGTTCTTC. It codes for CASSSTSPHEQFF.

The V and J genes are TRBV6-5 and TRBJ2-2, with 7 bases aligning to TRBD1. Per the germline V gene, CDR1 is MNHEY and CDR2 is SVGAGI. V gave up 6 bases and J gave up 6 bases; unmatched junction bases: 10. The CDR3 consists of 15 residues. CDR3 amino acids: CASRETGEGSGELFF. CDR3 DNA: TGTGCCAGCAGAGAAACAGGGGAAGGGTCCGGGGAGCTGTTTTTT.

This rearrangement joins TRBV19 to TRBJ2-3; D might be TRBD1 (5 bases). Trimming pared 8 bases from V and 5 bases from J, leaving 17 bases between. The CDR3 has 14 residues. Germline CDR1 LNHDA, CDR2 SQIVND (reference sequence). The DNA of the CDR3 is TGTGCCAGTTCGGAAGGGGCGGTCAAAGATACGCAGTATTTT. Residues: CASSEGAVKDTQYF.

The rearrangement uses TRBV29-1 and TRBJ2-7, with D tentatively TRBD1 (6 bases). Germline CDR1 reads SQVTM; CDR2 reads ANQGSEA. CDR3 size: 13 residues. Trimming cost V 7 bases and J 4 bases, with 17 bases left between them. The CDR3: CSGSKQGSYEQYF. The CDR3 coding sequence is TGCAGCGGCTCCAAACAGGGAAGTTACGAGCAGTACTTC.

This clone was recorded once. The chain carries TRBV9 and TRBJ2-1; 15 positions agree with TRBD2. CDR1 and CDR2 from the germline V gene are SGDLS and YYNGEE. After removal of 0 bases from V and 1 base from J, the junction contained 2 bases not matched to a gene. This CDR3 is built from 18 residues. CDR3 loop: CASSVAGLAGGSYNEQFF. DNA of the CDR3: TGTGCCAGCAGCGTAGCAGGACTAGCGGGAGGGTCCTACAATGAGCAGTTCTTC.

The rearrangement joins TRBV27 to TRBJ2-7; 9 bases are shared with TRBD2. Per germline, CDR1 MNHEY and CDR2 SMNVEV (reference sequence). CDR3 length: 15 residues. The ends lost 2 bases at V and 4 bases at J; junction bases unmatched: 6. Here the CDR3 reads CASSLSASGDYEQYF. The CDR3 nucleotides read TGTGCCAGCAGTTTAAGCGCTAGCGGGGATTACGAGCAGTACTTC.

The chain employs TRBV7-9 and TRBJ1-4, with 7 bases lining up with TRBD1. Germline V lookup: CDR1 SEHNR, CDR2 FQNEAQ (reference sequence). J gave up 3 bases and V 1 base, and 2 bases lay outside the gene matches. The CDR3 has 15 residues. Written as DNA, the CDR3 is TGTGCCAGCAGCTTAGTTACAGGGGCTAATGAAAAACTGTTTTTT. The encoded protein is CASSLVTGANEKLFF.

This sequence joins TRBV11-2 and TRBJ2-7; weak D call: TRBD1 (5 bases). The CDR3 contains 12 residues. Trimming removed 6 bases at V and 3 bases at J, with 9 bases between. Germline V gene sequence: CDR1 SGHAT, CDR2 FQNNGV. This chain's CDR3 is CASRHQGYEQYF. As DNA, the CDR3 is TGTGCCAGCAGACACCAGGGCTACGAGCAGTACTTC.

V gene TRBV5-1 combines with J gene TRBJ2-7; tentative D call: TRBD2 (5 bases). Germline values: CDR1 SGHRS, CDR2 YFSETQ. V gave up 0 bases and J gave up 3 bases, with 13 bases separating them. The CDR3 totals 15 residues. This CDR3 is CASSLALDSIYEQYF. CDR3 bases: TGCGCCAGCAGCTTGGCCCTGGACTCGATCTACGAGCAGTACTTC.

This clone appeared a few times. CDR3 nucleotide sequence: TGTGCCAGCATCGGTTGGCGGGAGGACCTCTACGAGCAGTACTTC. This codes for CASIGWREDLYEQYF. The V and J genes are TRBV2 and TRBJ2-7; 8 bases agree with TRBD2. V was pared by 7 bases and J by 3 bases, with 11 bases of the junction left unmatched. This CDR3 has 15 residues. Germline CDR1 SNHLY, CDR2 FYNNEI. The full variable domain, completed using reference TRBV2 and TRBJ2-7, is EPEVTQTPSHQVTQMGQEVILRCVPISNHLYFYWYRQILGQKVEFLVSFYNNEISEKSEIFDDQFSVERPDGSNFTLKIRSTKLEDSAMYFCASIGWREDLYEQYFGPGTRLTVT.